This T cell receptor (beta chain) came from a study of cytomegalovirus exposure and HLA in healthy donors. Across the whole study: An analysis done earlier identified approximately 120 million unique TCR beta sequences from about 179 million T cells. Study results and limitations: A later analysis showed HLA-associated TCR beta chains outstripping equally common others in clonal expansion.

With regard to this clone: Its specificity is unknown.

The PCR had 60 Vbeta and 13 Jbeta primers. The protocol was immunoSEQ multiplex PCR, while the TCRdb copy is restricted to in-frame clones and leaves out a portion. Of approximately 140,000 clones listed, about three quarters are singletons. This CDR3 is built from 13 residues. Trimming cost V 4 bases and J 2 bases, with 9 bases left between them. The TCR sequence derives from a woman in her sixties in good health and CMV-seropositive. The sequencing sample was made of PBMCs. The chain couples TRBV5-3 to TRBJ1-2; maybe TRBD1 (5 bases). TRBV5-3 is reported as an ORF; its role is uncertain. CDR3 sequence: CARSPTVNYGYTF. In nucleotides, the CDR3 is TGTGCCAGAAGCCCGACAGTCAACTATGGCTACACCTTC.